This T cell receptor beta chain is from a study of cytomegalovirus exposure and HLA in healthy donors. Across the whole study: A later analysis reported the same platform for the 110 or so validation repertoires and the roughly 700 first-cohort repertoires. Study findings and constraints: 164 TCR beta chains were listed as cytomegalovirus-associated. The finding came from a later analysis; first-cohort TCR clusters tended to co-occur in the roughly 110 validation repertoires.

The roughly 120-subject validation cohort, separate from the 666-subject first cohort, included the donors. V dropped 0 bases and J dropped 2 bases, with 10 bases sitting between them. The germline gives CDR1 SGHRS, CDR2 YFSETQ. CDR3 length: 15 amino acids. This clone has more than one count but fewer than ten. The antigen is undetermined. Assay: immunoSEQ multiplex PCR; the TCRdb copy retains only in-frame clones and omits some. The data show around 150,000 clones, about 85% seen once. The TCR was taken from a man younger than 45 in good health and CMV-seropositive. The chain is built from TRBV5-1 and TRBJ2-3; TRBD1 might be the D (5 bases). Sequenced: PBMCs. In nucleotides, the CDR3 is TGCGCCAGCAGCTTGGAAGGACAACACACAGATACGCAGTATTTT. Translation: CASSLEGQHTDTQYF.